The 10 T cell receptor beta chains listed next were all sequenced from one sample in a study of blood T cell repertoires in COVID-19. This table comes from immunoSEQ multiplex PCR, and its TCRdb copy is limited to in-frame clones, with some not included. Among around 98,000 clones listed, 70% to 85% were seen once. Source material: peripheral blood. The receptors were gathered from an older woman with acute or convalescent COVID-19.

For the CDR3, the DNA is TGTGCCAGCAGCGTAGGACCAGCGGGTTTCCAAGAGACCCAGTACTTC. Amino acid sequence: CASSVGPAGFQETQYF. The chain couples TRBV9 to TRBJ2-5; D is perhaps TRBD2 (6 bases). In germline, CDR1 is SGDLS, CDR2 YYNGEE. The CDR3 is 16 residues long. V lost 0 bases to trimming and J lost 1 base, with 13 bases between them.

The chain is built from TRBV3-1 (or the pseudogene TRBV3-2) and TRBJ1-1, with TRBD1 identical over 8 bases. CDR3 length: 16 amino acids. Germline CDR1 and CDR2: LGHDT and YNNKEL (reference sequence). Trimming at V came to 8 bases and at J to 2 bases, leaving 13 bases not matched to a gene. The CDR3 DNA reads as TGTGCCAGCGTCAAAAACAGGGGGTTGACTAACACTGAAGCTTTCTTT. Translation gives CASVKNRGLTNTEAFF.

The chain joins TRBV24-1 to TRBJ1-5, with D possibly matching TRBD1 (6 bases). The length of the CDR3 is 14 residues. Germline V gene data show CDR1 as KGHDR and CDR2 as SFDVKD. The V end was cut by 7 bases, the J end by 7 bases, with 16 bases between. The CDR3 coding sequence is TGTGCCACCAGGGGAGGGGGGAAAGAGCAGCCCCAGCATTTT. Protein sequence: CATRGGGKEQPQHF.

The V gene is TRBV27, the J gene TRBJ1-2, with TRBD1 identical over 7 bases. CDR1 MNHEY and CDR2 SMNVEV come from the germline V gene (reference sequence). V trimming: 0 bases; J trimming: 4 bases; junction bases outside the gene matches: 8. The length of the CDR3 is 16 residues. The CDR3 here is CASSLSFGTAIYGYTF. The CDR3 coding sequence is TGTGCCAGCAGTTTATCGTTCGGGACAGCTATCTATGGCTACACCTTC.

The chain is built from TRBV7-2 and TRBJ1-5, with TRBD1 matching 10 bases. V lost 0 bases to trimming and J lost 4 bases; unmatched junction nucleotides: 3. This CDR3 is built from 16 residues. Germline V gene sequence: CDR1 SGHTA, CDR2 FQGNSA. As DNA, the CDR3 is TGTGCCAGCAGCTTAGCAGGGACAGGGGCAAATCAGCCCCAGCATTTT. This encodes CASSLAGTGANQPQHF.

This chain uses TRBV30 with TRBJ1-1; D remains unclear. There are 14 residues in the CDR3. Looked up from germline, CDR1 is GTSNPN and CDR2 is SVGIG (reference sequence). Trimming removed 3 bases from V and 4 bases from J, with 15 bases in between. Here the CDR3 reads CAWRGSPAGTEAFF. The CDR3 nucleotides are TGTGCCTGGAGAGGATCCCCCGCGGGCACTGAAGCTTTCTTT.

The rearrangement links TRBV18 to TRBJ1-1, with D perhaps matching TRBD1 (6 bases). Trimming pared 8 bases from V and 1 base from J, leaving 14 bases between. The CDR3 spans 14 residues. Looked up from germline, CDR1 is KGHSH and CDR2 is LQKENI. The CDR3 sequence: CASGPGTSNTEAFF. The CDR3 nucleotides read TGTGCCAGCGGCCCGGGGACATCGAACACTGAAGCTTTCTTT.

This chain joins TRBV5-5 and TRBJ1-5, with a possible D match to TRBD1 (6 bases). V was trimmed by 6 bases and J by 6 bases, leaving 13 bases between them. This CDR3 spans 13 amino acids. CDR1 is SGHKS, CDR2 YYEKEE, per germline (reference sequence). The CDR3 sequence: CASTTETGQPQHF. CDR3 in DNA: TGTGCCAGCACTACAGAGACAGGTCAGCCCCAGCATTTT.

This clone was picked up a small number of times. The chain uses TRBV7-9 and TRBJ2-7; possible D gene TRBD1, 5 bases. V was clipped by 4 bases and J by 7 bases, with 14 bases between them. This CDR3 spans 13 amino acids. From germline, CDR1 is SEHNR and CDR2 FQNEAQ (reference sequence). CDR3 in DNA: TGTGCCAGCAGCTCACAAGGGGCGTGGGAGCAGTACTTC. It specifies CASSSQGAWEQYF.

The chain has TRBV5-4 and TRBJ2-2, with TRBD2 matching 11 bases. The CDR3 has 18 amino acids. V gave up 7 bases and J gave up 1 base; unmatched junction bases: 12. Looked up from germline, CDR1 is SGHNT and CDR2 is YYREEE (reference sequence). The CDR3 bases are TGTGCCAGCGGCCGGACTACCCTAGCGGGGGGGAACACCGGGGAGCTGTTTTTT. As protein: CASGRTTLAGGNTGELFF.